The 6 T cell receptor beta chains below come from one sample, sequenced in a study of blood T cell repertoires in COVID-19. Generated by immunoSEQ multiplex PCR, the TCRdb table keeps only in-frame clones and is missing some. Of about 310,000 clones listed, around 90% were seen once; the top ten hold 1%. Sequenced input: peripheral blood. The receptor set was obtained from a man over 45 with active or convalescent COVID-19.

This clone came up once. This chain links TRBV5-1 with TRBJ2-7; D is unresolved. The V end was cut by 0 bases, the J end by 2 bases, with 9 bases between. The CDR3 length is 14 residues. CDR1 and CDR2 from the germline V gene are SGHRS and YFSETQ. The CDR3 DNA reads as TGCGCCAGCAGCTTGGTGTCAGCGACCTACGAGCAGTACTTC. This translates into CASSLVSATYEQYF.

The chain recombines TRBV16 with TRBJ1-5, with D possibly being TRBD1 (5 bases). Trimming shortened V by 1 base and J by 0 bases, and 19 bases separated the two germline ends. The CDR3 runs 19 residues. CDR1 KGHSY and CDR2 FQNENV come from the germline V gene. DNA of the CDR3: TGTGCCAGCAGCCAATATTCACAGGCGATACCCTATAGCAATCAGCCCCAGCATTTT. Translating gives CASSQYSQAIPYSNQPQHF.

The CDR3 DNA reads TGCAGCGGCACGACAGGGGATGAAGATACGCAGTATTTT. Its translation: CSGTTGDEDTQYF. The V and J genes are TRBV29-1 and TRBJ2-3, with TRBD1 identical over 8 bases. The V segment lost 7 bases and the J segment 5 bases; nucleotides outside the gene matches: 8. CDR3 length: 13 amino acids. In germline, CDR1 is SQVTM, CDR2 ANQGSEA.

V gene TRBV29-1 combines with J gene TRBJ1-2, with 10 bases identical to TRBD1. Germline V gene data show CDR1 as SQVTM and CDR2 as ANQGSEA. This CDR3 has 14 amino acids. V trimming: 6 bases; J trimming: 4 bases; junction bases outside the gene matches: 8. In DNA form, the CDR3 reads TGCAGCGTCGACCGACAGGGGGCGATCTATGGCTACACCTTC. This sequence encodes CSVDRQGAIYGYTF.

The gene calls are TRBV28 and TRBJ1-1; no definite D call. The CDR3 is 14 amino acids. Trimming left V 5 bases short and J 0 bases short, with 10 bases between. Germline assignment: CDR1 MDHEN and CDR2 SYDVKM. For the CDR3, the DNA is TGTGCCAGCAGTCCTTGGAGGTTGAACACTGAAGCTTTCTTT. It is translated as CASSPWRLNTEAFF.

V usage is TRBV19 and J usage is TRBJ1-3; tentative D call: TRBD1 (6 bases). The CDR3 sequence is 15 residues long. Trimming shortened V by 3 bases and J by 3 bases, and 12 bases separated the two germline ends. Germline CDR1 is LNHDA and CDR2 is SQIVND (reference sequence). The CDR3 region is CASSIPGTHGNTIYF. CDR3 sequence (DNA): TGTGCCAGTAGTATTCCGGGGACACATGGAAACACCATATATTTT.